The source of this T cell receptor (beta chain) is a study of T cells after yellow fever vaccination. Trimming stripped 5 bases from V and 7 bases from J, with 29 bases between. This CDR3 is built from 18 residues. Germline CDR1 SGHAT, CDR2 FQNNGV. This clonotype was counted between two and nine times. Each CDR3 protein is one row after TCRdb ran MiXCR on the 5' RACE reads. The profile covers 300,000 or so distinct CDR3 sequences, with 10% to 15% appearing a single time and about 0.54% taken by the ten largest. The chain couples TRBV11-2 to TRBJ2-5, with D maybe TRBD2 (5 bases). This receptor was obtained from a man aged 30-40 years who received the YFV17D yellow fever vaccine. Sequencing used CD4+ T cells sorted from PBMCs, obtained 45 days after the yellow fever booster vaccination. The CDR3 protein is CASSTRTAGGSLRGTQYF. The DNA of the CDR3 is TGTGCCAGCAGCACGAGGACCGCAGGAGGATCTCTACGAGGGACCCAGTACTTC.